This TCR beta chain was retrieved from a study of CXCR3-negative and CXCR3-positive naive CD8 T cells. Whole-study results and caveats: Partial loss of CXCR3 expression followed cryopreservation; most assays used fresh PBMCs. TRB CDR3s were more hydrophobic in CXCR3-positive than in CXCR3-negative naive cells.

Concerning this clonotype: Its antigen is undetermined.

This CDR3 comprises 11 residues. Looked up from germline, CDR1 is SGHKS and CDR2 is YYEKEE (reference sequence). Libraries were UMI-labeled 5' RACE TRB cDNA. Reprocessing the 5' RACE reads, TCRdb reports a single entry for every CDR3 protein and omits DNA. This sample's table reports 120,000 to 150,000 distinct CDR3 sequences. The clonotype originates from a human donor in good health. Some clones in this sample may be carry-over from other donors' samples. Sequenced material: naive CXCR3+ CD8+ T cells from blood. Specified subset: CD45RO-CCR7+CD27+CD95- naive CD8+ T cells expressing CXCR3 (TNR3+). The V call is TRBV5-5, the J call TRBJ2-7. CDR3 sequence: CASSLGPEQYF.